Included here is one T cell receptor (beta chain) sequence, with context. The clone's antigen remains unknown. Base qualities are not at hand, and no much larger clone is one base apart. The sample is drawn from a study of blood T cells in healthy people across ages (dated by TCRdb to 2013 to 2016). About the investigation overall: In model experiments, roughly one uniquely barcoded TCR beta cDNA molecule per two T cells was captured by template switching. Age-related changes in TCR beta repertoire diversity were measured in the study by deep sequencing normalized with unique cDNA molecular identifiers. The donors were divided into four age groups: young (average about 15 years), middle-aged (roughly 42), aged (about 61) and long-lived (about 90). Donors of different ages were randomly distributed across sequencing lanes to avoid experimental bias. The study analyzed two additional independent replicas of 1 million unique cDNA reads from the same blood draw for two donors, one aged 18 to 30 and one aged 80 or older.

CDR1 and CDR2 are read off the germline V gene as MDHEN and SYDVKM. Inclusive of the bounding cysteine and phenylalanine, the CDR3 is 13 residues long. Only the CDR3 DNA is retained, 39 bases long and in frame from the first base. V and J lose 8 bases and 9 bases, and a span of 19 bases separates them. Study-wide conclusions, independent of this receptor: Compared with the aged group, more naive CD4+ T cells, fewer expanded clones and increased TCR diversity were shown by the long-lived group, suggesting age selection. A strong correlation was found between observed TCR beta diversity and the percentage of naive T cells measured by flow cytometry. Estimates of total diversity based on one million sequenced T cells were regarded as lower bounds and as underestimates. Conclusive comparison of naive and antigen-experienced compartments was prevented by the profiling of bulk unsorted PBMCs. Donor CMV infection status was unknown, potentially confounding age-related changes in expanded clonotypes. As age increased, observed TCR beta diversity per million T cells dropped in a roughly linear way, and a significant reduction was already evident by age 40.

The approximately 39 donors, aged roughly 6 to 100 years, were systemically healthy Caucasian individuals from Russia. Each donor gave about 11 milliliters of peripheral blood, drawn into EDTA-treated Vacutainer tubes. Ficoll-Paque density-gradient centrifugation was used to isolate PBMCs, with at least 6.5 million per sample. Total RNA was extracted from PBMCs with Trizol reagent, with at least 6 micrograms obtained per sample. For every donor, an aliquot of PBMCs went through flow cytometry to measure the percentages of naive CD45RAhigh/CD27high T cells. Receptors were amplified or captured by 5' RACE. Sequencer: Illumina HiSeq 2500. A second PCR of roughly 6 to 11 cycles was run with a J-beta primer mix and a sample-barcoded 5' primer. A template-switch 5' adaptor carrying 12 random nucleotides introduced a unique molecular identifier onto each TCR beta cDNA molecule. Each sample yielded at least 2.5 million CDR3-containing paired-end reads. All of the RNA was converted into first-strand cDNA using the Mint cDNA synthesis kit, with a TRBC-specific oligonucleotide serving as the primer. After uracil-DNA glycosylase treatment, a first 18-cycle PCR used universal primers M1SS and BC2_uni_R on all cDNA. Per the authors' processing: For normalization, 1 million high-quality reads were randomly selected from each sample, with every read carrying a distinct molecular identifier. Instead of being binned into consensus sequences, reads that shared molecular identifiers were thrown out. MiTCR, set to a Q25 quality threshold and the strictest error-elimination algorithm, was used for CDR3 identification, clonotype clustering and error correction. A nonparametric unseen species model with Euler transformation was used to estimate lower-bound total TCR beta diversity. Clones were called with MiXCR by TCRdb after fastp trimmed the public reads at Q25, and only in-frame beta chains were retained. All rows with the same CDR3 protein become a single entry with the most common DNA and genes. These V and J calls are TCRdb output, not the study's own analysis. This sample comprises 1.5 million to 1.8 million distinct CDR3 sequences, less than 45% of them detected only once. The leading ten clones occupy around 4% of the sample.

The chain is made from TRBV28 and TRBJ1-1; a tentative D match to TRBD1 spans 5 bases. Specimen: blood. The TCR was taken from a woman under 30 in good health. The DNA sequence is as follows: TGTGCCAGCGTCGGTCCTTACGGGACGCAAGCTTTCTTT. Translation gives CASVGPYGTQAFF.